This T cell receptor (beta chain) came from a study of T-cell memory formation after mild COVID-19. TCRdb redid the calling of the 5' RACE reads with MiXCR, one entry per CDR3 protein. Of about 440,000 distinct CDR3 sequences detected, roughly 20% appear once; the ten largest clones hold around 9.2%. In its sample, this clonotype was seen a few times. The source material was PBMCs or a T cell subset sorted from them (not recorded which). The TCR originated in an adult woman who had mild COVID-19 (a few samples of this study predate the infection). Cell type and time point are not known.

Here the CDR3 reads CSARDLAGPYEQYF. Written as DNA, the CDR3 is TGCAGTGCTAGAGATCTAGCGGGCCCCTACGAGCAGTACTTC. The chain employs TRBV20-1 and TRBJ2-7, with 8 bases lining up with TRBD2. CDR3 size: 14 residues. With V trimmed by 0 bases and J by 2 bases, 3 bases remained unmatched. Germline CDR1 reads DFQATT; CDR2 reads SNEGSKA (reference sequence).